Following are 23 T cell receptor beta chains from one sample sequenced in a study of blood T cells in healthy people across ages. A second about 7 to 11 cycle PCR used barcoded and J-beta primers. TCRdb passed the 5' RACE reads through MiXCR, listing each CDR3 protein once. The sample shows roughly 2 million distinct CDR3 sequences, about 50% of them seen only once. The source material was blood. Receptor source: a middle-aged woman in good health.

This clonotype was detected a few times. CDR3 loop: CASRLAPGEQFF. CDR3 nucleotides: TGTGCCAGCAGGCTAGCGCCGGGAGAGCAGTTCTTC. The chain recombines TRBV27 with TRBJ2-1; perhaps TRBD2 as D (6 bases). The length of the CDR3 is 12 residues. CDR1 is MNHEY, CDR2 SMNVEV, per germline (reference sequence). Trimming stripped 6 bases from V and 10 bases from J, with 13 bases between.

The chain recombines TRBV6-2 or TRBV6-3 with TRBJ1-5; the D gene is possibly TRBD1 (6 bases). Germline CDR1 reads MNHEY; CDR2 reads SVGEGT. Trimming removed 0 bases at V and 0 bases at J, with 18 bases between. This CDR3 is built from 19 residues. CDR3 region: CASSYSNRDTLYSNQPQHF. The CDR3 DNA reads as TGTGCCAGCAGTTACTCGAACAGGGATACCTTATATAGCAATCAGCCCCAGCATTTT.

This clonotype has a handful of counts. The chain links TRBV12-3 or TRBV12-4 to TRBJ2-5; 7 bases are shared with TRBD1. The J call may be mistaken, given a closer DNA end match to TRBJ2-7. The CDR3 is 13 amino acids. CDR3 protein: CASRMTGLYEQYF. CDR3 sequence (DNA): TGTGCCAGCAGAATGACAGGGCTCTACGAGCAGTACTTC.

This clonotype was recorded a few times. The chain recombines TRBV14 with TRBJ2-1; D call uncertain. Germline CDR1 is SGHDN and CDR2 is FVKESK. This CDR3 has 13 residues. V lost 3 bases and J lost 8, with 11 bases in between. The CDR3, as DNA: TGTGCCAGCAGCCAGGCAATCTGGCATGAGCAGTTCTTC. Amino acids: CASSQAIWHEQFF.

The chain recombines TRBV28 with TRBJ2-1; D might be TRBD1 (6 bases). The CDR3 has 12 amino acids. Germline values: CDR1 MDHEN, CDR2 SYDVKM. Trimming took off 3 bases at V and 12 bases at J, with 12 bases between the two ends. As DNA, the CDR3 is TGTGCCAGCAGTTTCACAGGGACCTGGCAGTTCTTC. It codes for CASSFTGTWQFF.

The chain carries TRBV7-2 and TRBJ2-7, with D unresolved. The CDR3 contains 14 residues. The germline V and J ends were trimmed by 1 base and 5 bases, with 12 bases remaining between them. Per germline, CDR1 SGHTA and CDR2 FQGNSA. The CDR3 DNA is TGTGCCAGCAGCTTAGGGTTAATGGGAAACGAGCAGTACTTC. It codes for CASSLGLMGNEQYF.

This clonotype has only a few counts. The rearrangement links TRBV7-2 to TRBJ2-5; 7 bases map to TRBD1. The length of the CDR3 is 16 residues. Looked up from germline, CDR1 is SGHTA and CDR2 is FQGNSA. V was clipped by 5 bases and J by 1 base; unmatched bases: 10. DNA for the CDR3: TGTGCCAGCAGCACAGGGACAGCGCCGCCCCAAGAGACCCAGTACTTC. Protein product: CASSTGTAPPQETQYF.

This clonotype came up a few times. This chain links TRBV15 with TRBJ1-5; D is undetermined. Trimming left V 0 bases short and J 1 base short, with 13 bases between. The CDR3 consists of 17 residues. Germline loops: CDR1 LNHNV, CDR2 YYDKDF (reference sequence). CDR3 in amino acids: CATSRDSPGGSNQPQHF. The DNA for the CDR3 is TGTGCCACCAGCAGAGATTCCCCGGGTGGGAGCAATCAGCCCCAGCATTTT.

The chain links TRBV20-1 to TRBJ1-2; the match to TRBD1 covers 8 bases. V lost 6 bases and J lost 8; bases outside the gene matches: 11. The CDR3 spans 13 residues. The germline CDR1 and CDR2 sequences are DFQATT and SNEGSKA (reference sequence). The chain's CDR3 is CSAHPGQVSGYTF. The CDR3 bases are TGCAGTGCCCACCCGGGACAGGTATCGGGCTACACCTTC.

This clonotype was detected a few times. The V gene is TRBV6-5, the J gene TRBJ2-1; D is perhaps TRBD2 (7 bases). Trimming left V 5 bases short and J 9 bases short, with 14 bases between. The V gene's germline CDR1 is MNHEY and CDR2 SVGAGI. This CDR3 is 13 amino acids long. CDR3 bases: TGTGCCAGCAGTCCAACGGGGGGCCGTGAGCAGTTCTTC. It is translated as CASSPTGGREQFF.

V and J are TRBV11-2 and TRBJ2-1; 9 bases fit TRBD1. Germline lookup yields CDR1 SGHAT and CDR2 FQNNGV. The CDR3 totals 15 residues. V was clipped by 7 bases and J by 5 bases; unmatched bases: 9. Written as DNA, the CDR3 is TGTGCCAGCACTCCCAGGACAGGGGTCAACAATGAGCAGTTCTTC. Its protein is CASTPRTGVNNEQFF. Complete variable domain (other parts from reference TRBV11-2 and TRBJ2-1): EAGVAQSPRYKIIEKRQSVAFWCNPISGHATLYWYQQILGQGPKLLIQFQNNGVVDDSQLPKDRFSAERLKGVDSTLKIQPAKLEDSAVYLCASTPRTGVNNEQFFGPGTRLTVL.

This chain uses TRBV7-9 with TRBJ2-5; TRBD1 aligns across 7 bases. CDR1 and CDR2 from the germline V gene are SEHNR and FQNEAQ (reference sequence). This CDR3 contains 15 residues. V lost 6 bases, J lost 2 bases, and 9 bases stayed unmatched. Written as DNA, the CDR3 is TGTGCCAGCAGTTATGGCGGACAGGCTCAAGAGACCCAGTACTTC. Amino acids: CASSYGGQAQETQYF.

This chain links TRBV6-5 with TRBJ2-1; 10 bases are a match to TRBD2. Germline assignment: CDR1 MNHEY and CDR2 SVGAGI. CDR3 length: 16 amino acids. Trimming took 4 bases from V and 2 from J; bases not matched to a gene: 5. The CDR3 DNA sequence: TGTGCCAGCAGTTCCGATCTAGCGGGAGCCTACAATGAGCAGTTCTTC. This translates into CASSSDLAGAYNEQFF.

This clonotype was counted a few times. V is TRBV6-2 or TRBV6-3 and J is TRBJ2-1; D unclear. The germline V gene has CDR1 MNHEY and CDR2 SVGEGT. The CDR3 has 14 residues. The V end was cut by 2 bases, the J end by 6 bases, with 11 bases between. Here the CDR3 reads CASSYLGRSNEQFF. The CDR3 DNA follows: TGTGCCAGCAGTTACCTAGGACGGAGCAATGAGCAGTTCTTC.

This rearrangement joins TRBV4-3 to TRBJ2-7, with D unclear. V was cut by 0 bases and J by 0 bases, with 3 bases left in between. Germline V gene sequence: CDR1 LGHNA, CDR2 YSLEER. The CDR3 runs 13 residues. CDR3 in amino acids: CASSQEHSYEQYF. The CDR3 nucleotides are TGCGCCAGCAGCCAAGAACACTCCTACGAGCAGTACTTC.

This clonotype was counted a single time. This chain joins TRBV10-3 and TRBJ2-5; perhaps TRBD2 as D (5 bases). The CDR3 covers 13 residues. With 2 bases removed from V and 11 bases from J, the gap between germline ends came to 15 bases. Germline CDR1 ENHRY, CDR2 SYGVKD. CDR3 bases: TGTGCCATCAGTGAGCCGGGGAACGATGAGCAGTACTTC. This codes for CAISEPGNDEQYF.

CDR3 sequence: CASSAQVVGSHGYTF. CDR3 nucleotides: TGTGCCAGCAGCGCCCAGGTGGTGGGTTCCCATGGCTACACCTTC. The rearrangement uses TRBV28 and TRBJ1-2; D unclear. Germline CDR1 is MDHEN and CDR2 is SYDVKM. The CDR3 runs 15 residues. V lost 6 bases and J 6 bases, leaving 20 bases between the germline ends.

The rearrangement links TRBV7-8 to TRBJ2-6, with D perhaps matching TRBD2 (5 bases). The germline CDR1 and CDR2 sequences are SGHVS and FQNEAQ. CDR3 length: 17 residues. V lost 1 base to trimming and J lost 0 bases, with 10 bases between them. CDR3 sequence reads: CASSLVWRASGANVLTF. The CDR3 region has the DNA TGTGCCAGCAGCTTAGTGTGGCGGGCCTCTGGGGCCAACGTCCTGACTTTC.

This clonotype has just a few counts. The chain combines TRBV24-1 with TRBJ1-2, with a possible D match to TRBD1 (6 bases). This CDR3 region has 15 residues. Looked up from germline, CDR1 is KGHDR and CDR2 is SFDVKD. V lost 6 bases, J lost 4 bases, and 17 bases lay in between. The CDR3 DNA sequence: TGTGCCACCAGTAGTCTCCCAGGGGAGCCCTATGGCTACACCTTC. The encoded protein is CATSSLPGEPYGYTF.

The chain uses TRBV3-1 and TRBJ2-4; D is ambiguous. Gene TRBJ2-7 matches the end of the DNA better, so the J call may be wrong. The CDR3 totals 14 residues. CDR1 and CDR2 from the germline V gene are LGHDT and YNNKEL (reference sequence). The CDR3 nucleotides are TGTGCCAGCAGCCAAGACATCTATGGCGACGAGCAGTACTTC. Protein: CASSQDIYGDEQYF.

The chain recombines TRBV20-1 with TRBJ1-2; D is unclear. Germline V gene lookup returns CDR1 DFQATT and CDR2 SNEGSKA (reference sequence). V was cut by 5 bases and J by 1 base, with 14 bases left in between. There are 14 residues in the CDR3. The chain's CDR3 is CSAYLKGHNYGYTF. The CDR3, as DNA: TGCAGTGCTTACTTAAAAGGGCATAACTATGGCTACACCTTC.

V and J are TRBV20-1 and TRBJ1-2; TRBD1 aligns across 7 bases. The CDR3 covers 16 residues. Trimming at V came to 3 bases and at J to 4 bases, leaving 14 bases not matched to a gene. Germline V gene data show CDR1 as DFQATT and CDR2 as SNEGSKA (reference sequence). The CDR3 loop reads CSARDPDRHFSYGYTF. As DNA, the CDR3 is TGCAGTGCTAGGGATCCGGACAGGCACTTTAGCTATGGCTACACCTTC.

This sequence joins TRBV20-1 and TRBJ2-1; TRBD2 agrees at 7 bases. This CDR3 region has 14 residues. J lost 5 bases, V lost 3 bases, and 7 bases had no gene match. Germline V gene data show CDR1 as DFQATT and CDR2 as SNEGSKA (reference sequence). The CDR3 nucleotides read TGCAGTGCTAGTAGGCGGGGGTTAGACAATGAGCAGTTCTTC. It translates to CSASRRGLDNEQFF.